A selection of T cell receptor beta chains follows, all from one sample in a study of blood T cell repertoires in COVID-19. Produced via immunoSEQ multiplex PCR; TCRdb's table is partial and in-frame only. The table records about 220,000 clones, around nine tenths of them present only once. Material for sequencing was peripheral blood. These receptor sequences come from a man between 35 and 55 years old with acute or convalescent COVID-19. Both conserved end residues are part of each CDR3. D genes are given only for firm matches. Some rows mark clone size as missing; the rest say once, few, many or name a class of expanded clone.

v_call	d_call	j_call	clone_size	cdr3_aa	cdr3_nt
TRBV11-2	TRBD1	TRBJ2-2	NA	CASSLDWGYGTVNTGELFF	TGTGCCAGCAGCTTAGACTGGGGGTATGGGACAGTGAACACCGGGGAGCTGTTTTTT
TRBV5-1	TRBD2	TRBJ2-1	NA	CASSFGLAGGRSYNEQFF	TGCGCCAGCAGCTTTGGACTAGCGGGGGGACGCTCCTACAATGAGCAGTTCTTC
TRBV5-5	NA	TRBJ2-2	NA	CASSSSVFRGTGELFF	NA
TRBV29-1	TRBD2	TRBJ2-1	NA	CSVGGGTSGNNEQFF	TGCAGCGTTGGAGGGGGGACTAGCGGCAACAATGAGCAGTTCTTC
TRBV18	TRBD2	TRBJ2-1	NA	CASSPGVLAGGNEQFF	TGTGCCAGCTCTCCGGGGGTTCTAGCGGGGGGCAATGAGCAGTTCTTC
TRBV6-6	TRBD1	TRBJ2-3	NA	CASNTDRARTQYF	TGTGCCAGCAATACGGACAGGGCCCGGACGCAGTATTTT
TRBV6-5	NA	TRBJ2-7	once	CAHGGVGSYEQYF	TGTGCCCATGGCGGGGTGGGGTCCTACGAGCAGTACTTC
TRBV13	NA	TRBJ1-3	NA	CASSHTGSGNTIYF	TGTGCCAGCAGCCACACAGGTTCTGGAAACACCATATATTTT
TRBV7-8	NA	TRBJ2-7	NA	CASSFGRESPYEQYF	TGTGCCAGCAGCTTCGGCAGGGAAAGCCCCTACGAGCAGTACTTC
TRBV5-1	NA	TRBJ2-5	NA	CASSTGTGGETQYF	TGCGCCAGCAGCACAGGGACCGGCGGGGAGACCCAGTACTTC
TRBV19	NA	TRBJ1-5	NA	CASTGSRGINQPQHF	TGTGCCAGTACAGGTAGCAGGGGAATCAATCAGCCCCAGCATTTT
TRBV30	TRBD1	TRBJ2-7	few	CAGRDRGRGYEQYF	TGTGCCGGGCGAGACAGGGGAAGAGGCTACGAGCAGTACTTC
TRBV7-2	TRBD1	TRBJ1-2	NA	CASSPGQTVGGYTF	TGTGCCAGCAGCCCGGGACAGACGGTGGGTGGCTACACCTTC
TRBV30	NA	TRBJ2-1	NA	CAWSKQGHEQFF	TGTGCCTGGAGTAAGCAGGGGCACGAGCAGTTCTTC
TRBV3-1/TRBV3-2	NA	TRBJ1-1	NA	CASTSRDWYMNTEAFF	TGTGCCAGCACTTCCCGGGACTGGTACATGAACACTGAAGCTTTCTTT
TRBV24-1	NA	TRBJ1-1	NA	CATSRSGVTEAFF	TGTGCCACCAGTCGGTCAGGGGTGACTGAAGCTTTCTTT
TRBV19	TRBD1	TRBJ1-6	NA	CASSRGGATNSPLHF	TGTGCCAGTAGTCGAGGGGGCGCAACGAACTCACCCCTCCACTTT
TRBV7-9	TRBD1	TRBJ1-3	NA	CASRSSATGGDSGNTIYF	TGTGCCAGCAGGAGTTCGGCGACAGGGGGGGATTCTGGAAACACCATATATTTT
TRBV4-2	TRBD1	TRBJ2-7	once	CASSQLEGAEQYF	TGTGCCAGCAGCCAACTAGAGGGGGCCGAGCAGTACTTC
TRBV5-1	NA	TRBJ2-7	NA	CASSFDSSSYEQYF	TGCGCCAGCAGCTTCGACAGTTCCTCCTACGAGCAGTACTTC
TRBV2	NA	TRBJ2-6	NA	CASRQTVSGANVLTF	TGTGCCAGCAGGCAGACAGTGTCCGGGGCCAACGTCCTGACTTTC
TRBV4-2	NA	TRBJ2-5	once	CASSHPGDTSKDWEPQETQYF	TGTGCCAGCAGCCACCCCGGGGACACCAGTAAGGACTGGGAGCCACAAGAGACCCAGTACTTC
TRBV19	TRBD1	TRBJ1-1	NA	CASTPRGQGGYPEAFF	TGTGCCAGTACCCCTCGAGGACAGGGGGGTTATCCAGAAGCTTTCTTT
TRBV5-4	NA	TRBJ1-1	NA	CASSFSLSPAFF	TGTGCCAGCAGCTTTAGCCTAAGCCCAGCTTTCTTT
TRBV11-2	NA	TRBJ2-2	NA	CASSGRGELFF	TGTGCCAGCAGCGGCCGGGGAGAGCTGTTTTTT
TRBV14	NA	TRBJ2-3	once	CASSQGQLTDTQYF	TGTGCCAGCAGCCAAGGACAACTGACAGATACGCAGTATTTT
TRBV3-1/TRBV3-2	TRBD1	TRBJ2-7	NA	CASSPLYTLDRFYEQYF	TGTGCCAGCAGCCCACTCTATACGTTGGACAGGTTCTACGAGCAGTACTTC
TRBV28	TRBD2	TRBJ2-3	NA	CASSLWAGDLSTDTQYF	TGTGCCAGCAGTTTATGGGCGGGGGACCTTAGCACAGATACGCAGTATTTT
TRBV18	NA	TRBJ2-7	NA	CASSPPPNTGRSEQYF	TGTGCCAGCTCACCACCTCCGAACACAGGCAGGAGTGAGCAGTACTTC
TRBV7-8	NA	TRBJ1-3	NA	CASRAGLSGNTIYF	TGTGCCAGCAGGGCAGGGCTCTCTGGAAACACCATATATTTT
TRBV28	NA	TRBJ1-5	NA	CASSLSGRGRNQPQHF	TGTGCCAGCAGTCTCAGTGGCAGGGGACGCAATCAGCCCCAGCATTTT
TRBV10-1	TRBD1	TRBJ2-7	NA	CASSNPTGTYEQYF	TGCGCCAGCAGCAACCCGACAGGGACCTACGAGCAGTACTTC
TRBV19	TRBD2	TRBJ2-1	NA	CASSILAGVNEQFF	TGTGCCAGTAGTATACTAGCGGGAGTCAATGAGCAGTTCTTC
TRBV28	TRBD2	TRBJ2-1	NA	CASSPARLAWNEQFF	TGTGCCAGCAGTCCCGCCAGACTAGCGTGGAATGAGCAGTTCTTC
TRBV7-9	NA	TRBJ1-2	NA	CASSETRGAHPVYGYTF	TGTGCCAGCAGCGAGACCCGGGGAGCGCACCCGGTCTATGGCTACACCTTC
TRBV30	TRBD2	TRBJ2-1	NA	CAWSVVAGGLGEQFF	TGTGCCTGGAGTGTAGTTGCGGGGGGGCTCGGTGAGCAGTTCTTC
TRBV27	TRBD2	TRBJ2-1	once	CASSYYLSGSVDNEQFF	TGTGCCAGCAGTTATTATTTGAGCGGGAGCGTAGACAATGAGCAGTTCTTC
TRBV28	NA	TRBJ1-5	NA	CASNRGNQPQHF	TGTGCCAGCAACCGGGGGAATCAGCCCCAGCATTTT
TRBV29-1	TRBD2	TRBJ2-6	NA	CSAQGLAGGSGANVLTF	TGCAGCGCCCAGGGACTAGCGGGAGGCTCTGGGGCCAACGTCCTGACTTTC
TRBV2	TRBD1	TRBJ1-4	few	CASRRDRKMGPTNEKLFF	TGTGCCAGCAGGAGGGACAGGAAAATGGGGCCAACTAATGAAAAACTGTTTTTT
TRBV30	TRBD1	TRBJ2-1	NA	CAWSVGTGGYNEQFF	TGTGCCTGGAGTGTAGGGACAGGGGGGTACAATGAGCAGTTCTTC
TRBV19	NA	TRBJ2-1	NA	CASSIGAVGQFF	TGTGCCAGTAGTATAGGGGCAGTTGGGCAGTTCTTC
TRBV27	NA	TRBJ2-5	few	CASSLLAELTETQYF	TGTGCCAGCAGTTTACTGGCAGAACTAACGGAGACCCAGTACTTC
TRBV5-1	TRBD1	TRBJ2-1	NA	CASSLERTGGWNEQFF	TGCGCCAGCAGCTTGGAACGGACAGGGGGGTGGAATGAGCAGTTCTTC
TRBV4-1	NA	TRBJ1-2	NA	CASSQDDLGDTMYYTF	TGCGCCAGCAGCCAAGATGACCTCGGGGACACTATGTACTACACCTTC
TRBV9	NA	TRBJ1-3	once	CASSPPGGVGRGNTIYF	TGTGCCAGCAGCCCTCCCGGAGGGGTGGGAAGAGGAAACACCATATATTTT
TRBV15	TRBD1	TRBJ1-2	NA	CATSRGQGDGYTF	TGTGCCACCAGCAGAGGACAGGGTGATGGCTACACCTTC
TRBV5-1	NA	TRBJ1-2	NA	CASSLEYSSYGYTF	TGCGCCAGCAGCTTGGAGTACAGTTCCTATGGCTACACCTTC
TRBV4-3	TRBD2	TRBJ2-1	NA	CASSQDRRLAGYNEQFF	TGCGCCAGCAGCCAAGATCGGCGGCTAGCGGGTTACAATGAGCAGTTCTTC